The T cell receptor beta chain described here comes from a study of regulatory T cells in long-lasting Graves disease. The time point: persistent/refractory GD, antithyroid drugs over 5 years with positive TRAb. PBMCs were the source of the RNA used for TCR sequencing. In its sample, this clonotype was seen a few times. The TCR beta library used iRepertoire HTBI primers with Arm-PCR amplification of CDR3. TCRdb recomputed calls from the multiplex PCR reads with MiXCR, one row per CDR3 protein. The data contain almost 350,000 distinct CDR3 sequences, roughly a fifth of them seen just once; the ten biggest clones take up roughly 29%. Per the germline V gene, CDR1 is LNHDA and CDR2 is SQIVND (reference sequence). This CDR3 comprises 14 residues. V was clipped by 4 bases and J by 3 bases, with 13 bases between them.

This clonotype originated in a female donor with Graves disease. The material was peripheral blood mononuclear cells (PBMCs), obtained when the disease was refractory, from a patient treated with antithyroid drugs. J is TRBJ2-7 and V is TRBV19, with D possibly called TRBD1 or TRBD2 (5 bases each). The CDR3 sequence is CASSNQGAIYEQYF. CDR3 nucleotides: TGTGCCAGTAGTAACCAGGGAGCGATCTACGAGCAGTACTTC.